This section outlines one TCR beta chain sequence together with its context. Antigen specificity is unknown. The data belong to a study of T cell responses to AZD1222 COVID-19 vaccine. Whole-study context: Pooling was applied to second doses at about 4 or about 12 weeks.

Assay: immunoSEQ multiplex PCR; the TCRdb copy retains only in-frame clones and omits some. The data hold approximately 160,000 clones, with about 92% observed a single time. Whole-study findings and limits: The study reported that nearly half of spike-specific TCRs target unmutated variant regions. The study found Spike-specific TCR breadth and depth rose after two AZD1222 doses.

The source is an adult in good health. Sequencing used peripheral blood, obtained on day 0 of AZD1222 vaccination.

The CDR3 DNA reads as TGCGCCAGCAGCCAAGGTAGCGCAGGCGATTACGAGCAGTACTTC. Its translation: CASSQGSAGDYEQYF. The chain is built from TRBV4-1 and TRBJ2-7, with D perhaps matching TRBD2 (5 bases). The CDR3 extends over 15 amino acids. Trimming removed 1 base at V and 4 bases at J, with 14 bases between. Germline CDR1 is MGHRA and CDR2 is YSYEKL.